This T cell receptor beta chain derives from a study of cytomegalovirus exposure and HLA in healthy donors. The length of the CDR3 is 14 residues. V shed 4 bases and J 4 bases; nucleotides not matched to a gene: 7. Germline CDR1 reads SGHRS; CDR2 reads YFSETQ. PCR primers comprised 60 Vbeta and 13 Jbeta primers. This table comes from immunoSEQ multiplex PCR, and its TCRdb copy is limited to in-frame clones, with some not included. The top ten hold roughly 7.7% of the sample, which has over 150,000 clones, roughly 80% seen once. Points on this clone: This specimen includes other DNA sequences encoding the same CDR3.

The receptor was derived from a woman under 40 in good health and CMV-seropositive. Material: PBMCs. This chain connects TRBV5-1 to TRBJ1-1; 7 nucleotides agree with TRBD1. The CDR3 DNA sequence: TGCGCCAGCAGCCTAGACAGGGTCGGCACTGAAGCTTTCTTT. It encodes CASSLDRVGTEAFF.